This TCR beta chain was profiled in a study of T cell repertoires in cytomegalovirus infection. Study background: Indicated by public TCR beta signatures were CMV infection and matching HLA type.

Germline V gene lookup returns CDR1 SQVTM and CDR2 ANQGSEA. V was clipped by 6 bases and J by 7 bases; unmatched bases: 4. The CDR3 totals 13 residues. This clonotype was detected many times. The antigen is undetermined. Overall study findings and caveats: There were HLA-C-restricted CMV-specific TCR beta clonotypes dominating the ex vivo response. Cumulative public TCR beta family frequency identified carriers of CMV plus the relevant HLA.

TCRdb recomputed calls from the reads with MiXCR, one row per CDR3 protein. This sample has almost 300,000 distinct CDR3 sequences, with roughly 9.3% found just once. The sample comprised PBMCs. The chain links TRBV29-1 to TRBJ1-5; 12 positions match TRBD1. This TCR was recovered from a human donor in good health (CMV status not recorded). Some clones in this sample may be carry-over from other donors' samples. The CDR3 protein is CSVGQGARQPQHF. The CDR3 DNA is TGCAGCGTGGGACAGGGGGCGCGCCAGCCCCAGCATTTT. The whole variable domain, filled in from reference TRBV29-1 and TRBJ1-5, reads SAVISQKPSRDICQRGTSLTIQCQVDSQVTMMFWYRQQPGQSLTLIATANQGSEATYESGFVIDKFPISRPNLTFSTLTVSNMSPEDSSIYLCSVGQGARQPQHFGDGTRLSIL.